The rows below give T cell receptor beta chains drawn from one sample of a study of beta chain features in type 1 diabetes. Clones were read by immunoSEQ multiplex PCR, and TCRdb kept only the in-frame ones, dropping some. This sample yields 300,000 to 350,000 clones, of which less than 10% are seen a single time; around 0.44% belongs to the top ten. Sequencing was done on a sample of central memory CD4+ T cells from blood. The source is a woman aged 18 to 35 in good health. The CDR3 runs from the conserved cysteine through the conserved F or W. The D gene is left open where the match is weak. Size tells how often a clone was seen (once, few, many) or the class of an expanded clone, and some rows leave it out.

j_call d_call clone_size v_call cdr3_nt cdr3_aa
TRBJ2-1 - few TRBV29-1 TGCAGCGTTGAAGCACTAGTGAGGTCTGAGCAGTTCTTC CSVEALVRSEQFF
TRBJ1-2 TRBD1 - TRBV20-1 TGCAGGGGGACAGGGATGATAGGCTACACCTTC CRGTGMIGYTF
TRBJ2-5 TRBD2 - TRBV11-2 TGTGCCAGCAGCTTAGTCGGGACTAGCGGGAGAAGAGAGACCCAGTACTTC CASSLVGTSGRRETQYF
TRBJ2-1 - few TRBV14 TGTGCCAGCAGCCAAGATAATTTAAGGATGTTCGGGCAGTTCTTC CASSQDNLRMFGQFF
TRBJ2-1 TRBD2 few TRBV5-1 TGCGCCAGCAGCGTCGAACTAGCGGGAGGCTCCGAGCAGTTCTTC CASSVELAGGSEQFF
TRBJ1-4 - few TRBV7-9 TGTGCCAGCAGCTTAGCGGTGGGGCGTTATGCAACTAATGAAAAACTGTTTTTT CASSLAVGRYATNEKLFF
TRBJ2-1 - few TRBV28 TGTGCCAGCAGTATCCCACAGAGCTCCTACAATGAGCAGTTCTTC CASSIPQSSYNEQFF
TRBJ2-5 - - TRBV4-3 TGCGCCAGCAGCCAGGAGGGCTACCGGGAGACCCAGTACTTC CASSQEGYRETQYF
TRBJ2-1 - few TRBV27 TGTGCCAGCAGTTTGCAGGCCACTGATTACAATGAGCAGTTCTTC CASSLQATDYNEQFF
TRBJ2-2 - once TRBV7-9 TGTGCCAGCAGCTTAGGTGCCAGGGGAAGCGCCGGGGAGCTGTTTTTT CASSLGARGSAGELFF
TRBJ2-1 TRBD2 few TRBV6-1 TGTGCCAGCAGAGTCACTAGCGGGAGGGCGGGTGAGCAGTTCTTC CASRVTSGRAGEQFF
TRBJ2-3 - - TRBV7-6 TGTGCCAGCAGCTTAGTTGCTTCATCCACAGATACGCAGTATTTT CASSLVASSTDTQYF
TRBJ1-1 - - TRBV27 TGTGCCAGCAACTCAGGGGCTAGCACTGAAGCTTTCTTT CASNSGASTEAFF
TRBJ1-1 - few TRBV7-9 TGTGCCAGCAGCTTAGGAGCCAACACTGAAGCTTTCTTT CASSLGANTEAFF
TRBJ2-3 TRBD2 few TRBV28 TGTGCCAGCAGTTTATGGCAGCGGGAGGGGACAGATACGCAGTATTTT CASSLWQREGTDTQYF
TRBJ2-7 - few TRBV28 TGTGCCAGCAGTTCTCTATACGAGCAGTACTTC CASSSLYEQYF
TRBJ2-3 - few TRBV11-2 TGTGCCAGCAGCTCTACTAAAGGTTACACAGATACGCAGTATTTT CASSSTKGYTDTQYF